A single sample is the source of the 4 T cell receptor beta chains below, sequenced in a study of blood T cell repertoires in COVID-19. The assay was immunoSEQ multiplex PCR, and TCRdb's table has in-frame clones only and misses some. Among approximately 47,000 clones listed, approximately 84% were seen once. The specimen sequenced was peripheral blood. These receptor sequences come from a woman aged 80 or over with COVID-19, enrolled during active disease.

The chain is built from TRBV10-2 and TRBJ2-1, with D possibly TRBD2 on 7 matching bases. CDR1 and CDR2 from the germline V gene are WSHSY and SAAADI. This CDR3 comprises 16 residues. V was shortened by 1 base and J by 6 bases, with 16 bases between the two germline ends. Here the CDR3 reads CASSEWGRGSLNEQFF. The CDR3 bases are TGCGCCAGCAGTGAGTGGGGGCGGGGGTCCCTCAATGAGCAGTTCTTC.

By share, this clone ranks as medium-sized. V and J are TRBV19 and TRBJ1-1; 9 nucleotides agree with TRBD1. V trimming: 5 bases; J trimming: 5 bases; junction bases outside the gene matches: 3. This CDR3 is 13 amino acids long. Germline CDR1 is LNHDA and CDR2 is SQIVND (reference sequence). DNA of the CDR3: TGTGCCAGTAGTCCACAGGGGGCGACTGAAGCTTTCTTT. It specifies CASSPQGATEAFF. The full variable domain, with the rest looked up from reference TRBV19 and TRBJ1-1, is DGGITQSPKYLFRKEGQNVTLSCEQNLNHDAMYWYRQDPGQGLRLIYYSQIVNDFQKGDIAEGYSVSREKKESFPLTVTSAQKNPTAFYLCASSPQGATEAFFGQGTRLTVV.

This clone was observed a few times. The chain employs TRBV5-1 and TRBJ2-3, with 12 bases lining up with TRBD2. The CDR3 is made up of 15 amino acids. Looked up from germline, CDR1 is SGHRS and CDR2 is YFSETQ. V dropped 3 bases and J dropped 3; count of bases not matched to a gene: 2. The CDR3 coding sequence is TGCGCCAGCAGCTCCCTAGCGGGAGGGACAGATACGCAGTATTTT. Protein product: CASSSLAGGTDTQYF.

The chain uses TRBV27 and TRBJ1-5, with TRBD1 matching over 9 bases. The V and J ends lost 4 bases and 1 base, in that order; junction bases with no gene match: 5. The germline gives CDR1 MNHEY, CDR2 SMNVEV (reference sequence). The CDR3 length is 16 residues. The CDR3 region has the DNA TGTGCCAGCAGTTCGTTGACAGGGGGGAGCAATCAGCCCCAGCATTTT. Its protein product is CASSSLTGGSNQPQHF.